This record covers a single T cell receptor (beta chain). The antigen is undetermined. The CDR3 consists of 13 residues. Sample-barcoded 5' priming and a J-beta primer mix drove a second PCR of roughly 6 to 12 cycles. TCRdb redid the calling of the 5' RACE reads with MiXCR, one entry per CDR3 protein. The sample has approximately 680,000 distinct CDR3 sequences, 32% seen once. This entry is derived from a study of blood T cells in healthy people across ages. Broader study findings: Long-lived donors had more naive CD4+ cells and higher diversity than aged donors. Any changes in expanded clonotypes were possibly confounded, as donor CMV status remained unknown.

The chain employs TRBV12-3 or TRBV12-4 and TRBJ2-5, with a tentative D call TRBD2 (5 bases). Matching the DNA end better, TRBJ2-7 makes the J call doubtful. The specimen sequenced was blood. This TCR was sampled from a woman older than 75 in good health. The CDR3: CASSFRGLDEQYF. The CDR3 nucleotides are TGTGCCAGCAGTTTTCGAGGGTTGGACGAGCAGTACTTC.